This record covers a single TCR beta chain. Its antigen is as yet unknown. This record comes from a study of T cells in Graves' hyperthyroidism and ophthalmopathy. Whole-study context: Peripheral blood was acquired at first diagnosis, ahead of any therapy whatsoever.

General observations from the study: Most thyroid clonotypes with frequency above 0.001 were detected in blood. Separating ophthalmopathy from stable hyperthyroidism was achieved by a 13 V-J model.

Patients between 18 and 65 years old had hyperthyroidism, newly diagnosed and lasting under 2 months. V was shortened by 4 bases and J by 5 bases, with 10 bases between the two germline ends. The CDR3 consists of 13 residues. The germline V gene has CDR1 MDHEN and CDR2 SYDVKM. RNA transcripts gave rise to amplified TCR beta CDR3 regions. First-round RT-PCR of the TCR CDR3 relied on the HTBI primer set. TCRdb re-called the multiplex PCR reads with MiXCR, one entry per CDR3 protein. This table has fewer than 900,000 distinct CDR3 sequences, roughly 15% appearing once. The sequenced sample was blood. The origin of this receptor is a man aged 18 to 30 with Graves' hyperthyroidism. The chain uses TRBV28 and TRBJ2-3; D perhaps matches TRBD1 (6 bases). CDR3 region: CASSSGQIDTQYF. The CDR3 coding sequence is TGTGCCAGCAGTTCCGGACAGATAGATACGCAGTATTTT.